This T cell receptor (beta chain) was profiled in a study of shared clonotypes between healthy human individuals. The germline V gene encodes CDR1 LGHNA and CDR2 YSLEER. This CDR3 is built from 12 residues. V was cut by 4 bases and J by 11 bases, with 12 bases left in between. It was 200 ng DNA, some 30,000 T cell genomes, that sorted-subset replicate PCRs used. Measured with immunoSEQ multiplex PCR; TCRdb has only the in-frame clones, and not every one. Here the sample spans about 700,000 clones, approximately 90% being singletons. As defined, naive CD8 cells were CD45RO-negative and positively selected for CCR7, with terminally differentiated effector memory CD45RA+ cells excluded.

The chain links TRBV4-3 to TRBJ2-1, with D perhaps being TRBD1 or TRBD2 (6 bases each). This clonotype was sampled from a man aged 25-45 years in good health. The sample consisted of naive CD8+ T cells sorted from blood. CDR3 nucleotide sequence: TGCGCCAGCAGCCGAACAGGGAGGCAGCAGTTCTTC. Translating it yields CASSRTGRQQFF.